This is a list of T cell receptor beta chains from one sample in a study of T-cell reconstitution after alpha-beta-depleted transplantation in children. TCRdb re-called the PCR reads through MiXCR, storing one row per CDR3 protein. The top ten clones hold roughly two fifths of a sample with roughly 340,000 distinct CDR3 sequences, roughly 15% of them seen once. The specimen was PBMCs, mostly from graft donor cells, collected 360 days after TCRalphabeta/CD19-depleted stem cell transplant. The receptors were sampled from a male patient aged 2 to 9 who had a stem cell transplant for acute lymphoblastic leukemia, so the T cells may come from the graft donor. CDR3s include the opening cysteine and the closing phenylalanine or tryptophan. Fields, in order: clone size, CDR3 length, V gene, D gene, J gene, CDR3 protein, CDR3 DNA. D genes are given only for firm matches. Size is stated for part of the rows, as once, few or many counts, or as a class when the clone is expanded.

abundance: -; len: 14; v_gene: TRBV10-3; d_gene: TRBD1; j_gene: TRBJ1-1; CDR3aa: CATGQGGVSTEAFF; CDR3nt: TGTGCCACCGGACAGGGGGGAGTGAGCACTGAAGCTTTCTTT
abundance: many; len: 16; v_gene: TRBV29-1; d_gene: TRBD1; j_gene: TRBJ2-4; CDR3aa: CSVEDPRTGARNIQYF; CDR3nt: TGCAGCGTTGAAGATCCTAGGACAGGGGCGAGGAACATTCAGTACTTC
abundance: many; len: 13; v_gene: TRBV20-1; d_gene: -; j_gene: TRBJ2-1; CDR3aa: CSARGDPKGEQFF; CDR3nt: TGCAGTGCTAGAGGGGACCCTAAGGGTGAGCAGTTCTTC
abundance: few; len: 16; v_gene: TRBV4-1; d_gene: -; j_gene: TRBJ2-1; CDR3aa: CASSQDGVDSYNEQFF; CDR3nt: TGCGCCAGCAGCCAAGATGGGGTTGATTCCTACAATGAGCAGTTCTTC
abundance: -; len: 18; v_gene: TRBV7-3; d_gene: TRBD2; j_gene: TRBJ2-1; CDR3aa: CASSLTLVRASGSDEQFF; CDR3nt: TGTGCCAGCAGCTTAACATTGGTTAGGGCTAGCGGGAGCGATGAGCAGTTCTTC
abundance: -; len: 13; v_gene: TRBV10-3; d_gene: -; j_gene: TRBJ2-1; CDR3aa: CAISEPRVYEQFF; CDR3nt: TGTGCCATCAGTGAGCCCAGGGTCTATGAGCAGTTCTTC
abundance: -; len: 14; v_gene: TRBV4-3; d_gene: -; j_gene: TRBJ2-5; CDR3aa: CASSQGWNQETQYF; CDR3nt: TGCGCCAGCAGCCAGGGATGGAACCAAGAGACCCAGTACTTC
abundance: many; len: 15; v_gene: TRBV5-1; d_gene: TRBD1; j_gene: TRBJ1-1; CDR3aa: CASSPGDRFRTEAFF; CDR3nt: TGCGCCAGCAGCCCGGGGGACAGGTTTAGGACTGAAGCTTTCTTT
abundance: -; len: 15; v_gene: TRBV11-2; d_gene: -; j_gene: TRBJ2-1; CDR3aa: CASSLGWAGDNEQFF; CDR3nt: TGTGCCAGCAGCTTAGGTTGGGCAGGGGACAATGAGCAGTTCTTC
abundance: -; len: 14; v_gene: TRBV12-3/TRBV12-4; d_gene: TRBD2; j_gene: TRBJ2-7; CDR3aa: CASRLSGTSYEQYF; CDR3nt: TGTGCCAGCAGACTAAGCGGGACTTCCTACGAGCAGTACTTC
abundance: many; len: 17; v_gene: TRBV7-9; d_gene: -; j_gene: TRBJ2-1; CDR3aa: CASSLGPVAVSYNEQFF; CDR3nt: TGTGCCAGCAGCTTAGGCCCGGTGGCCGTCTCCTACAATGAGCAGTTCTTC
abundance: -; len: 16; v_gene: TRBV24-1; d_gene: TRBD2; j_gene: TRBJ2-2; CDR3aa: CATSDGLAGSTGELFF; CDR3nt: TGTGCCACCAGTGATGGTCTAGCGGGCTCCACCGGGGAGCTGTTTTTT
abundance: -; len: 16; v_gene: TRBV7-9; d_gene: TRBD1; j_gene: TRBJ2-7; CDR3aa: CASSHPRQGYFQEQYF; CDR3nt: TGTGCCAGCAGCCACCCCAGACAGGGGTACTTTCAAGAGCAGTACTTC
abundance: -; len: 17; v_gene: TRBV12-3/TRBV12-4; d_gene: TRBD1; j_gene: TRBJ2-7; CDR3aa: CASSKKGQGKILYEQYF; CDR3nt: TGTGCCAGCAGCAAAAAGGGACAGGGAAAAATCCTTTACGAGCAGTACTTC
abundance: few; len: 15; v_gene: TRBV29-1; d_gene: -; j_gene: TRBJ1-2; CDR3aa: CSVGNSAGTYYGYTF; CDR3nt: TGCAGCGTTGGGAATAGCGCAGGGACTTACTATGGCTACACCTTC
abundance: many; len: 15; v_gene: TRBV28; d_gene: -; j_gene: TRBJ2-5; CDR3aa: CASSQTSPGWGTQYF; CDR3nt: TGTGCCAGCAGCCAAACGTCCCCAGGGTGGGGGACCCAGTACTTC
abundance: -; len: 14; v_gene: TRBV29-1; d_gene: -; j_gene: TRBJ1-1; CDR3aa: CSVRTRRVNTEAFF; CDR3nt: TGCAGCGTTAGGACAAGACGGGTGAACACTGAAGCTTTCTTT
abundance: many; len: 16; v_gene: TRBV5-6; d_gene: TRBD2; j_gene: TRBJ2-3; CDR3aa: CASSLVLAGKPDTQYF; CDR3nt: TGTGCCAGCAGCTTGGTACTAGCGGGAAAGCCAGATACGCAGTATTTT
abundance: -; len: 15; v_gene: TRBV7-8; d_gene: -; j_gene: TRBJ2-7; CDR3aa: CASSQDESGSYEQYF; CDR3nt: TGTGCCAGCAGCCAGGACGAGAGCGGGTCCTACGAGCAGTACTTC
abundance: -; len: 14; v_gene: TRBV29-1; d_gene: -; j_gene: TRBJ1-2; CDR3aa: CSVEDSRDNYGYTF; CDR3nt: TGCAGCGTTGAAGACTCTAGGGACAACTATGGCTACACCTTC
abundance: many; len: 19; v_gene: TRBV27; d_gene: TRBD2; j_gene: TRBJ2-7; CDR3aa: CASSLRAGLASSFSYEQYF; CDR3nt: TGTGCCAGCAGTTTAAGGGCGGGACTAGCGTCTTCCTTCTCCTACGAGCAGTACTTC
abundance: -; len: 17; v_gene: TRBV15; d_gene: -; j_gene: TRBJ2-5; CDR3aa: CATSRSPRWSPPETQYF; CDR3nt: TGTGCCACCAGCAGATCCCCCCGGTGGAGCCCTCCAGAGACCCAGTACTTC
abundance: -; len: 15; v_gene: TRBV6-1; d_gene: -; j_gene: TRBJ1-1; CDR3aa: CASSSQAKMNTEAFF; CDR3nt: TGTGCCAGCAGCTCCCAAGCCAAGATGAACACTGAAGCTTTCTTT
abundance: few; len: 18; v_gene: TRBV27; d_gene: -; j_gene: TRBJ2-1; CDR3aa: CASSIFRGRDIRDNEQFF; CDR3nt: TGTGCCAGCAGTATATTTCGGGGGCGGGATATCAGAGACAATGAGCAGTTCTTC
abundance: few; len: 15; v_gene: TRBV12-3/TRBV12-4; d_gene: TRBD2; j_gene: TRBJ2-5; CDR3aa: CASRRGLAGVETQYF; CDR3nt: TGTGCCAGCAGGCGGGGACTAGCGGGAGTTGAGACCCAGTACTTC
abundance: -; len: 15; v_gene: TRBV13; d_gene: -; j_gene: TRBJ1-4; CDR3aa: CASSLGRRANEKLFF; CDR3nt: TGTGCCAGCAGCTTAGGGAGACGGGCTAATGAAAAACTGTTTTTT
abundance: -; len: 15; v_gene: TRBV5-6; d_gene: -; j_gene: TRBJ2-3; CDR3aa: CASSLDGVLTDTQYF; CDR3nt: TGTGCCAGCAGCTTGGATGGGGTACTCACAGATACGCAGTATTTT
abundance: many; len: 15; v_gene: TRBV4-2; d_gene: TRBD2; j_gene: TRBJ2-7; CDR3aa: CASSRGLAGSYEQYF; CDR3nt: TGTGCCAGCAGCCGCGGACTAGCGGGGTCCTACGAGCAGTACTTC
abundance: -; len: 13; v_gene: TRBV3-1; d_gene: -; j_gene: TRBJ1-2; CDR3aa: CASSHSPGHGYTF; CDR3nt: TGTGCCAGCAGCCATTCCCCGGGGCATGGCTACACCTTC
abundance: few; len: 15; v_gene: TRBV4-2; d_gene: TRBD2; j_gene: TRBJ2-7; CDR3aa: CASSQDVRTSNEQYF; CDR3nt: TGTGCCAGCAGCCAAGATGTCCGGACTAGCAACGAGCAGTACTTC
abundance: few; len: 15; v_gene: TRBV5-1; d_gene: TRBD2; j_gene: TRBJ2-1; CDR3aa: CASSSSGASYNEQFF; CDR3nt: TGCGCCAGCAGCTCCAGCGGGGCCTCCTACAATGAGCAGTTCTTC
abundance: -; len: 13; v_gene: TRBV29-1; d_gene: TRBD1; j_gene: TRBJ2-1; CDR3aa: CSVRPGQWGEQFF; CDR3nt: TGCAGCGTCCGACCGGGACAGTGGGGTGAGCAGTTCTTC
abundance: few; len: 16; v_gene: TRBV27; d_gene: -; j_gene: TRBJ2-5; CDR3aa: CASSLDLTGGVETQYF; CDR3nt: TGTGCCAGCAGTTTAGACTTGACAGGAGGTGTGGAGACCCAGTACTTC
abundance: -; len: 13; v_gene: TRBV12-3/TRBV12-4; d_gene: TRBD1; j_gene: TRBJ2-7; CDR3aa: CASSWTGNYEQYF; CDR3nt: TGTGCCAGCAGTTGGACAGGGAACTACGAGCAGTACTTC
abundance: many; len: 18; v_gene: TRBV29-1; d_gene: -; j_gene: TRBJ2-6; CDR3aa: CSVEGGEGPPSGANVLTF; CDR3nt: TGCAGCGTTGAAGGTGGTGAGGGACCCCCCTCTGGGGCCAACGTCCTGACTTTC
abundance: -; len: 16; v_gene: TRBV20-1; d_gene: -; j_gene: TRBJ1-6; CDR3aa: CSARDFTSSYNSPLHF; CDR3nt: TGCAGTGCTAGAGATTTTACGAGCTCCTATAATTCACCCCTCCACTTT
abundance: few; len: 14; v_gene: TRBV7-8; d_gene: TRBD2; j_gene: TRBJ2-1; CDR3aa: CASSLTSGRDEQFF; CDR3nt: TGTGCCAGCAGCCTGACTAGCGGGAGAGATGAGCAGTTCTTC
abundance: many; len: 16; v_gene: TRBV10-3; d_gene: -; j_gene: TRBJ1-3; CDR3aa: CAISDLRADSGNTIYF; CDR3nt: TGTGCCATCAGTGATCTGCGGGCGGACTCTGGAAACACCATATATTTT
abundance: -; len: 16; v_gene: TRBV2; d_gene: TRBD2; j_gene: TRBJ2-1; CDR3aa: CASWGREDWGDNEQFF; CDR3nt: TGTGCCAGCTGGGGGAGGGAGGACTGGGGCGACAATGAGCAGTTCTTC
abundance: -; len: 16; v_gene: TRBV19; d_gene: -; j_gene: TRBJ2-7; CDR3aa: CASSIAGGLSSYEQYF; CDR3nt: TGTGCCAGTAGTATAGCGGGGGGCCTGAGCTCCTACGAGCAGTACTTC
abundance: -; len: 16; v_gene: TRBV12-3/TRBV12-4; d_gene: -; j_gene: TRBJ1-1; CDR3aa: CASSLSSIGGNTEAFF; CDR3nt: TGTGCCAGCAGTCTTTCGTCGATAGGGGGGAACACTGAAGCTTTCTTT
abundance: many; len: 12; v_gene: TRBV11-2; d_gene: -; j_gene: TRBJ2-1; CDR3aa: CASSSEYNEQFF; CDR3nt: TGTGCCAGCAGCTCGGAATACAATGAGCAGTTCTTC
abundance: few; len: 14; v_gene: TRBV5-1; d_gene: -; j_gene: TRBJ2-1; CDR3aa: CASSAGGLWDEQFF; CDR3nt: TGCGCCAGCAGCGCCGGCGGGCTATGGGATGAGCAGTTCTTC
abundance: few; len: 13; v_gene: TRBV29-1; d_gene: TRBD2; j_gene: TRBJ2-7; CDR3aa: CSVLAGGPIEQYF; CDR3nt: TGCAGCGTTCTGGCGGGAGGGCCCATCGAGCAGTACTTC
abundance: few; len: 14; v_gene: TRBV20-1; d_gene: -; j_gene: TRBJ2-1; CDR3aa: CSANPPGRRVKQFF; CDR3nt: TGCAGTGCAAATCCCCCGGGACGCCGAGTCAAGCAGTTCTTC
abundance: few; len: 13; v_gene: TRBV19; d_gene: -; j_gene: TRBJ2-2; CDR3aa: CASSTTAPGELFF; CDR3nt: TGTGCCAGTAGTACCACTGCGCCCGGGGAGCTGTTTTTT
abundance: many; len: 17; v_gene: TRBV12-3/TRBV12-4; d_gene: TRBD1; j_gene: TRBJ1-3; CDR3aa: CASSTSGTGHAGNTIYF; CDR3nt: TGTGCCAGCAGTACCTCCGGGACAGGGCACGCTGGAAACACCATATATTTT
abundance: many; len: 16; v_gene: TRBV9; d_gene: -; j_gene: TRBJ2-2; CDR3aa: CASSVAMGFNTGELFF; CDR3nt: TGTGCCAGCAGCGTAGCTATGGGGTTCAACACCGGGGAGCTGTTTTTT
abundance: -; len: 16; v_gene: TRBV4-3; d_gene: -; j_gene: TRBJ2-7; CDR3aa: CASSQDSSPGSYEQYF; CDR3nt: TGCGCCAGCAGCCAAGATTCGTCCCCAGGGTCCTACGAGCAGTACTTC
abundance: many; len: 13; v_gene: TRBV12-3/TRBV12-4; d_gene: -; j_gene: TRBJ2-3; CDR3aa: CASRSSDTGSQYF; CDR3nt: TGTGCCAGCAGGTCCTCCGACACAGGTTCGCAGTATTTT
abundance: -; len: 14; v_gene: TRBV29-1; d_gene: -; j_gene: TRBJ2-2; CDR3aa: CSVGKEGNTGEVFF; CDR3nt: TGCAGCGTAGGGAAGGAGGGGAACACCGGGGAGGTGTTTTTT
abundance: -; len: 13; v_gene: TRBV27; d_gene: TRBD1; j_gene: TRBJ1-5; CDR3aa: CASRTGEAQPQHF; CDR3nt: TGTGCCAGCAGAACAGGGGAAGCCCAGCCCCAGCATTTT
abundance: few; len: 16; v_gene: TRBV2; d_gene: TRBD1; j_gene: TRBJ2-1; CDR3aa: CASSLIRGRPYNEQFF; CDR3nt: TGTGCCAGCAGTCTAATCAGGGGGCGCCCCTACAATGAGCAGTTCTTC
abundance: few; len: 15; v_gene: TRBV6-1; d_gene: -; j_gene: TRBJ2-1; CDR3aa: CASSVGLSGYNEQFF; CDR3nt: TGTGCCAGCAGTGTCGGTTTAAGTGGGTACAATGAGCAGTTCTTC
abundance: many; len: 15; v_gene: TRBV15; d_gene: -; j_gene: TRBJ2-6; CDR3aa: CATSRDTSGANVLTF; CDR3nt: TGTGCCACCAGCAGAGACACCTCTGGGGCCAACGTCCTGACTTTC
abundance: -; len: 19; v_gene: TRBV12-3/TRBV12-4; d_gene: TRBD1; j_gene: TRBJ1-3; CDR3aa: CASSTSGTALLYSGNTIYF; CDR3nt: TGTGCCAGCAGCACCTCCGGGACAGCCCTTCTATACTCTGGAAACACCATATATTTT
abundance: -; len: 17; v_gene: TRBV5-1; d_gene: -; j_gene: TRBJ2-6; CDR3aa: CASSLVPSHQGANVLTF; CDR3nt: TGCGCCAGCAGCTTGGTACCCAGTCATCAGGGGGCCAACGTCCTGACTTTC
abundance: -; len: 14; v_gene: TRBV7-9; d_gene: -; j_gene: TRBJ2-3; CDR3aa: CASSLTTGQDTQYF; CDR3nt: TGTGCCAGCAGCTTAACTACAGGGCAAGATACGCAGTATTTT
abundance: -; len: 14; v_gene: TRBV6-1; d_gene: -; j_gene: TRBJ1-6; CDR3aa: CASSSGRYNSPLHF; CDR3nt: TGTGCCAGCAGCTCCGGACGGTATAATTCACCCCTCCACTTT